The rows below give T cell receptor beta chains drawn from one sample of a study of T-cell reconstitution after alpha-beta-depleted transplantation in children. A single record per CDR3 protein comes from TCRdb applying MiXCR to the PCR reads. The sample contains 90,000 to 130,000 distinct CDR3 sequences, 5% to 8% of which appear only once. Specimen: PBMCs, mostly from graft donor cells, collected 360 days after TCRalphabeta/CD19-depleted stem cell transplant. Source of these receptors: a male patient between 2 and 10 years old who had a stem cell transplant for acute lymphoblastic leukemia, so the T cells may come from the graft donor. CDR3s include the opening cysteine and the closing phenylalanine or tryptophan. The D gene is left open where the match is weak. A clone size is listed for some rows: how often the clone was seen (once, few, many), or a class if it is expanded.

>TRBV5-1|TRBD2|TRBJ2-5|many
CASSPPSGRFMGTQYF
TGCGCCAGCAGCCCCCCTAGCGGGAGGTTTATGGGGACCCAGTACTTC
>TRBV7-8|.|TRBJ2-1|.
CASSLARLAISSEQFF
TGTGCCAGCAGCTTAGCCCGCCTAGCAATCTCCAGTGAGCAGTTCTTC
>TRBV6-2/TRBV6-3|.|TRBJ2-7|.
CASRILDRYEQYF
TGTGCCAGCAGAATACTGGATCGGTACGAGCAGTACTTC
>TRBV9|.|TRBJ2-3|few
CASSVEGGSTDTQYF
TGTGCCAGCAGCGTAGAAGGCGGTAGCACAGATACGCAGTATTTT
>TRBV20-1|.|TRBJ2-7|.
CSATSSHLPYEQYF
TGCAGTGCTACATCCAGCCACTTACCCTACGAGCAGTACTTC
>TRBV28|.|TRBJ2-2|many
CASSTALAAANTGELFF
TGTGCCAGCAGCACAGCACTAGCTGCTGCGAACACCGGGGAGCTGTTTTTT
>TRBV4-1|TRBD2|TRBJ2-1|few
CASSLGLAGGWEQFF
TGCGCCAGCTCCCTCGGACTAGCGGGAGGTTGGGAGCAGTTCTTC
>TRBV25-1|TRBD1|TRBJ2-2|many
CASSDRGQNTGELFF
TGTGCCAGCAGTGACAGGGGGCAGAACACCGGGGAGCTGTTTTTT
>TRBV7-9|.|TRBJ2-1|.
CASSILSPPYNEQFF
TGTGCCAGCAGCATACTATCTCCCCCCTACAATGAGCAGTTCTTC
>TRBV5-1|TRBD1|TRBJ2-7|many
CASSLGDRPYEQYF
TGCGCCAGCAGCTTGGGGGACAGACCCTACGAGCAGTACTTC
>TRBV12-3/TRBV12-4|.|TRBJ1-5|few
CASSLSFNQPQHF
TGTGCCAGCAGTTTAAGCTTCAATCAGCCCCAGCATTTT
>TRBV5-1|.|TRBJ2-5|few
CASSFRGGQETQYF
TGCGCCAGCAGCTTCAGGGGGGGCCAAGAGACCCAGTACTTC
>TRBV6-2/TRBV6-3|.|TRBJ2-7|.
CASSYSSGFYEQYF
TGTGCCAGCAGTTACTCGAGTGGTTTCTACGAGCAGTACTTC
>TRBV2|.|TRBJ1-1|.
CTFCFGGSPEAFF
TGTACCTTCTGTTTCGGGGGGAGTCCTGAAGCTTTCTTT